This T cell receptor (beta chain) stems from a study of neoadjuvant anti-PD-1 for oral cavity cancer. Looking at the study overall: Around day 43, patients without progression received a fourth nivolumab dose before surgery.

The repertoire was sequenced with immunoSEQ multiplex PCR; TCRdb's copy has only in-frame clones and lacks some. Here the sample spans roughly 6,600 clones, around 40% being singletons. Stage II-IVA oral cavity squamous cell carcinoma was new and untreated by systemic or radiation therapy. The CDR3 totals 18 residues. The V end lost 0 bases, the J end lost 1 base, and 19 bases lay between the germline ends. Germline CDR1 reads SGHDT; CDR2 reads YYEEEE. The specimen comprised tumor tissue, sampled before nivolumab (anti-PD-1) treatment. The chain joins TRBV5-6 to TRBJ1-2; weak D call: TRBD1 (6 bases). The receptor was derived from a person aged 40 to 85 with oral cavity squamous cell carcinoma. The CDR3 DNA is TGTGCCAGCAGCTTGGGGGTCAGGGGCCGGCAACTTAACTATGGCTACACCTTC. Its protein product is CASSLGVRGRQLNYGYTF.